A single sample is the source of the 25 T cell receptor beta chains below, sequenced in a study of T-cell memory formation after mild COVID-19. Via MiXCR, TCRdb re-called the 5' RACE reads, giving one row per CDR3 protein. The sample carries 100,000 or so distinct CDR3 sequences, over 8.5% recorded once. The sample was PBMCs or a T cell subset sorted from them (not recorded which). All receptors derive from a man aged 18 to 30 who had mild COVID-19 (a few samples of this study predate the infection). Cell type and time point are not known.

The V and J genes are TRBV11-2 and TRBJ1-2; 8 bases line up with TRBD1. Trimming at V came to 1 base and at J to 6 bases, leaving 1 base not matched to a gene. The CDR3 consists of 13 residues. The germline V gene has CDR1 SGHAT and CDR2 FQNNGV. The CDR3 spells CASSLGTGHGYTF. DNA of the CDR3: TGTGCCAGCAGCTTAGGGACAGGGCATGGCTACACCTTC.

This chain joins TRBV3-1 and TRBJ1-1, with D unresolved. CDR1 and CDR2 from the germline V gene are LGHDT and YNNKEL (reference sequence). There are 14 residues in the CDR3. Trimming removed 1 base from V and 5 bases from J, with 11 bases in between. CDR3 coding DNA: TGTGCCAGCAGCCAAGTTGGGTTGGGGACTGAAGCTTTCTTT. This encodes CASSQVGLGTEAFF.

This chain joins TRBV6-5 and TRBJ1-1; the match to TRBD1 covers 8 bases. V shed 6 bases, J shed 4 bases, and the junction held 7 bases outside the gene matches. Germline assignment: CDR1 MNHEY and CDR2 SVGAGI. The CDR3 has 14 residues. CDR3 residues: CASSGGQGSTEAFF. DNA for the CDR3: TGTGCCAGCAGCGGCGGACAGGGCAGCACTGAAGCTTTCTTT.

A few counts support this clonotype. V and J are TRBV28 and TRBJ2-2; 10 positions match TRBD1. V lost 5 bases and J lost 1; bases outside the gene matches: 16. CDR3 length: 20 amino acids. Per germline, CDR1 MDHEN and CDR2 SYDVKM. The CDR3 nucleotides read TGTGCCAGCAGTAACCCGGGACAGGGGATCTATGGATTGAACACCGGGGAGCTGTTTTTT. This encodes CASSNPGQGIYGLNTGELFF.

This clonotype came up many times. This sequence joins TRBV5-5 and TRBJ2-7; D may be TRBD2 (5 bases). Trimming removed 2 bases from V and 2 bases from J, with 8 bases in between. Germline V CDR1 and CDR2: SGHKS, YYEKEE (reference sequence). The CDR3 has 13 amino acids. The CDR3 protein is CASSFGVTYEQYF. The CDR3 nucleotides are TGTGCCAGCAGCTTCGGGGTGACCTACGAGCAGTACTTC.

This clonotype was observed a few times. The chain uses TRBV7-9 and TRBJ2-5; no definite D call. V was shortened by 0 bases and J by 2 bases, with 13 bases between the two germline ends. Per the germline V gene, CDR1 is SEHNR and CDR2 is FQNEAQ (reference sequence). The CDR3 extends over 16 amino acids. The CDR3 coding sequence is TGTGCCAGCAGCTTAGCCCCGGTTTCGGATCAAGAGACCCAGTACTTC. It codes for CASSLAPVSDQETQYF.

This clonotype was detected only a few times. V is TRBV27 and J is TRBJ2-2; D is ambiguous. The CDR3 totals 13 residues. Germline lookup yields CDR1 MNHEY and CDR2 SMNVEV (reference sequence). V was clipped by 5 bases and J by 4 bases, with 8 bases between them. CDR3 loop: CASSVLATGELFF. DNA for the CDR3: TGTGCCAGCAGTGTGCTCGCCACCGGGGAGCTGTTTTTT.

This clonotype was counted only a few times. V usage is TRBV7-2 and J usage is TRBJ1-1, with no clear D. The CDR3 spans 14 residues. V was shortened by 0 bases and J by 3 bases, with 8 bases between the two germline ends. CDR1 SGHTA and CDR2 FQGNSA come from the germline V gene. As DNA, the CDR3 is TGTGCCAGCAGCTTAGCATGGGTGTACACTGAAGCTTTCTTT. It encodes CASSLAWVYTEAFF.

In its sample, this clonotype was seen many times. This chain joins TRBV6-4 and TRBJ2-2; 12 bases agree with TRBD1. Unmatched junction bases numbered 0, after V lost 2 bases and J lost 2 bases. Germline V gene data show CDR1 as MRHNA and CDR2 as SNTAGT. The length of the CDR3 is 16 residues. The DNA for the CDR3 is TGTGCCAGCAGTGACGGGACAGGGGGCAACACCGGGGAGCTGTTTTTT. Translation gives CASSDGTGGNTGELFF.

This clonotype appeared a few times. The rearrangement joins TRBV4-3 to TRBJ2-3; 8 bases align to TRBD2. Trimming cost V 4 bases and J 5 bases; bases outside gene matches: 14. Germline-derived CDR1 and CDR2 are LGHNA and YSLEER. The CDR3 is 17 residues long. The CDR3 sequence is CASSPSGSGEVGDTQYF. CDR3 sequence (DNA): TGCGCCAGCAGCCCTTCGGGTAGCGGGGAAGTTGGAGATACGCAGTATTTT.

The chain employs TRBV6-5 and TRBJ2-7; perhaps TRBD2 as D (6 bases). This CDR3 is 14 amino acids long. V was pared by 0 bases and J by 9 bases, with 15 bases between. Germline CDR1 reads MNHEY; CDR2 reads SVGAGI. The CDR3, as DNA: TGTGCCAGCAGTTACTCGAGCGGCGGGGTAGGGCAGTACTTC. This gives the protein CASSYSSGGVGQYF.

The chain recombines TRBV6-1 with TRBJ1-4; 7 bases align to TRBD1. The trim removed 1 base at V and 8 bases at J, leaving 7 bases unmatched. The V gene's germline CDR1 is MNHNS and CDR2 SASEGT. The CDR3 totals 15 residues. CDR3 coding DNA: TGTGCCAGCAGTGAAGAGATAAGGGGGCGGGAAAAACTGTTTTTT. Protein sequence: CASSEEIRGREKLFF.

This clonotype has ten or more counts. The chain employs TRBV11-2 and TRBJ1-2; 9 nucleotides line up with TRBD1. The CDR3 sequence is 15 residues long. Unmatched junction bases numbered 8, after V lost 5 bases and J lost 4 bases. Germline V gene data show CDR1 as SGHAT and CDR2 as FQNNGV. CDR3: CASSPGTGYLYGYTF. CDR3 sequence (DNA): TGTGCCAGCAGCCCGGGGACAGGGTACCTCTATGGCTACACCTTC.

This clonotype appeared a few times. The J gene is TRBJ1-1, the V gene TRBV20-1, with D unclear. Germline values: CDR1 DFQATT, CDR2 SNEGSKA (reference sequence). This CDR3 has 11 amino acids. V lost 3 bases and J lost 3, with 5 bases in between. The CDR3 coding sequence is TGCAGTGCTAGTATTGACACTGAAGCTTTCTTT. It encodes CSASIDTEAFF.

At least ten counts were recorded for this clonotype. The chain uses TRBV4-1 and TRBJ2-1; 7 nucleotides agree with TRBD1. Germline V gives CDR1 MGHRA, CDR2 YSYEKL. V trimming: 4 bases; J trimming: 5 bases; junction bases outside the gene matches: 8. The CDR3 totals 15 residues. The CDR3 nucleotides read TGCGCCAGCAGCCTGCCGACAGGGCCCCACAATGAGCAGTTCTTC. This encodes CASSLPTGPHNEQFF.

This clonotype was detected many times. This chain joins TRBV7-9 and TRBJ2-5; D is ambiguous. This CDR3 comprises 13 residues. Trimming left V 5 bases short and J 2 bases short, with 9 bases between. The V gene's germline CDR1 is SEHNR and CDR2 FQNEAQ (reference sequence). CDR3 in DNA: TGTGCCAGCAGCCCATTGGGTCAAGAGACCCAGTACTTC. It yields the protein CASSPLGQETQYF.

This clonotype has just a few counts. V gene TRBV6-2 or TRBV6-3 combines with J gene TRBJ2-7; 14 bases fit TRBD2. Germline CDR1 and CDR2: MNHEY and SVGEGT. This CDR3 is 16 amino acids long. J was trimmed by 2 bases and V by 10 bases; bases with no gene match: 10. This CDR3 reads CATRTGTSGGTYEQYV. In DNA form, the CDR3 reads TGTGCCACCCGAACCGGGACTAGCGGGGGAACCTACGAGCAGTACGTC.

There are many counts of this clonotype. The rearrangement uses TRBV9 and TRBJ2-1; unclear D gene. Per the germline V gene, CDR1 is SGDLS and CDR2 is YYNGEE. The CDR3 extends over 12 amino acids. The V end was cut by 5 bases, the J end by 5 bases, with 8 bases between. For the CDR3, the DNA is TGTGCCAGCAGTGGCCTCAACAATGAGCAGTTCTTC. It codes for CASSGLNNEQFF.

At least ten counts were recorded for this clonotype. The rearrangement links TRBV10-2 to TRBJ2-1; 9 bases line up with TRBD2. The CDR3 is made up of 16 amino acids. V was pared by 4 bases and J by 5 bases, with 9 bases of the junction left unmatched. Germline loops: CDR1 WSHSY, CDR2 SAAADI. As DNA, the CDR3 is TGCGCCAGCAGTGCGTTCCTAGCGGGGACTAACAATGAGCAGTTCTTC. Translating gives CASSAFLAGTNNEQFF.

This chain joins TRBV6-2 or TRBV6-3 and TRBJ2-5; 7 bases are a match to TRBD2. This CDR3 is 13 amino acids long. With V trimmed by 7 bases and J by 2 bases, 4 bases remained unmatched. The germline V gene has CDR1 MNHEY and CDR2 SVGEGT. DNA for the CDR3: TGTGCCAGCACGGGGGGATTTCAAGAGACCCAGTACTTC. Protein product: CASTGGFQETQYF.

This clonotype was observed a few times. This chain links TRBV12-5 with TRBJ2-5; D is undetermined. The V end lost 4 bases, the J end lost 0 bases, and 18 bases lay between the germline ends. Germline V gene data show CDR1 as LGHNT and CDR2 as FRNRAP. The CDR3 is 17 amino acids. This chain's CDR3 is CASGSEVVRKNQETQYF. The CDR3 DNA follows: TGTGCTAGTGGTTCCGAGGTCGTGAGGAAAAACCAAGAGACCCAGTACTTC.

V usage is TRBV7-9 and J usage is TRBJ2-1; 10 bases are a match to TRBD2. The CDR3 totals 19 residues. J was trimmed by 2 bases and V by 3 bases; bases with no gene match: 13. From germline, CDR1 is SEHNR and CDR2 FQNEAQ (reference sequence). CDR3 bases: TGTGCCAGCAGCTTTAGGTTTTTAGCGGGGGGCCCTCCCTACAATGAGCAGTTCTTC. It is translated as CASSFRFLAGGPPYNEQFF.

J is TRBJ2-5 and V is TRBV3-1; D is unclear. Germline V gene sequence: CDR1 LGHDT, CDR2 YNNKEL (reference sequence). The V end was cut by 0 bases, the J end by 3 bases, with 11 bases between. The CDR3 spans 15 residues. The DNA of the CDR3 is TGTGCCAGCAGCCAAGAATTCGGTGGAAAAGAGACCCAGTACTTC. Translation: CASSQEFGGKETQYF.

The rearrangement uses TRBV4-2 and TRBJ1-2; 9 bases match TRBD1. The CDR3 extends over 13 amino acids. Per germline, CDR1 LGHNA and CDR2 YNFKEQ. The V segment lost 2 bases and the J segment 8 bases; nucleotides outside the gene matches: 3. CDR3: CASSQRDRVGYTF. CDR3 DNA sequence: TGTGCCAGCAGCCAACGGGACAGGGTCGGCTACACCTTC.

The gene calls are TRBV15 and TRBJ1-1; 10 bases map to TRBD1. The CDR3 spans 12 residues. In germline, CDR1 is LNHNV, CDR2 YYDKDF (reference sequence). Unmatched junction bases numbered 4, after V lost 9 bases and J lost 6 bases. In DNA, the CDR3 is TGTGCCACGGGACAGGGGAGTCCTGAAGCTTTCTTT. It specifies CATGQGSPEAFF. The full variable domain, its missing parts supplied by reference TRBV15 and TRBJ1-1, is DAMVIQNPRYQVTQFGKPVTLSCSQTLNHNVMYWYQQKSSQAPKLLFHYYDKDFNNEADTPDNFQSRRPNTSFCFLDIRSPGLGDTAMYLCATGQGSPEAFFGQGTRLTVV.